These 9 T cell receptor beta chains were sequenced from one sample in a study of blood T cell repertoires in COVID-19. The protocol was immunoSEQ multiplex PCR, while the TCRdb copy is restricted to in-frame clones and leaves out a portion. This sample yields about 320,000 clones, of which roughly nine tenths are seen a single time; about 4% belongs to the top ten. The sample was PBMCs or T cells enriched from blood (not recorded which). These receptors originate from a woman aged 30 to 39 who had been exposed to COVID-19.

The chain joins TRBV6-5 to TRBJ1-4, with 7 bases lining up with TRBD1. Losses at the gene ends were 8 bases for V and 8 bases for J; bases not matched to a gene: 11. The CDR3 runs 14 residues. Germline loops: CDR1 MNHEY, CDR2 SVGAGI. CDR3 in DNA: TGTGCCAGCGCCTTGGGACAGTTAGGCGAAAAACTGTTTTTT. Translated, it gives CASALGQLGEKLFF.

This clone was seen at least ten times. This rearrangement joins TRBV7-9 to TRBJ1-2; D perhaps matches TRBD1 (5 bases). The CDR3 has 18 amino acids. The ends were cut back, 5 bases at V and 7 bases at J, with 29 bases in the middle. Germline V CDR1 and CDR2: SEHNR, FQNEAQ (reference sequence). The CDR3: CASSLPGGGAGRFSGYTF. CDR3 sequence (DNA): TGTGCCAGCAGCCTCCCAGGAGGAGGGGCGGGGAGGTTCAGTGGCTACACCTTC.

The chain combines TRBV23-1 with TRBJ2-1; 7 nucleotides agree with TRBD1. TRBV23-1 is designated an ORF whose function remains uncertain. The CDR3 covers 18 residues. Trimming removed 6 bases from V and 5 bases from J; junction bases left unmatched: 19. The CDR3 loop reads CASRTHRGPGPEDNEQFF. Written as DNA, the CDR3 is TGCGCCAGCAGGACTCACAGGGGACCGGGCCCCGAGGACAATGAGCAGTTCTTC.

CDR3: CASSGGSETQYF. As DNA, the CDR3 is TGTGCCAGCAGCGGGGGTTCGGAGACCCAGTACTTC. The chain has TRBV6-6 and TRBJ2-5, with a tentative D call TRBD2 (6 bases). The CDR3 loop spans 12 amino acids. The germline V and J ends were trimmed by 6 bases and 5 bases, with 10 bases remaining between them. Germline V gene data show CDR1 as MNHNY and CDR2 as SVGAGI (reference sequence).

In the case of this clone: The same CDR3 arises from other DNA sequences in this sample as well. The chain recombines TRBV4-2 with TRBJ2-1; perhaps TRBD1 as D (6 bases). V was trimmed by 1 base and J by 5 bases, leaving 9 bases between them. CDR1 is LGHNA, CDR2 YNFKEQ, per germline. This CDR3 region has 14 residues. CDR3 region: CASSQVGQNNEQFF. The DNA of the CDR3 is TGTGCCAGCAGCCAAGTAGGACAGAACAATGAGCAGTTCTTC.

J is TRBJ1-2 and V is TRBV18; D is unresolved. The germline V gene has CDR1 KGHSH and CDR2 LQKENI. This CDR3 contains 12 residues. Trimming left V 3 bases short and J 3 bases short, with 5 bases between. CDR3 DNA sequence: TGTGCCAGCTCACCCGAGTACTATGGCTACACCTTC. Translated, it gives CASSPEYYGYTF.

The gene calls are TRBV7-6 and TRBJ2-5; D may be TRBD2 (6 bases). This CDR3 spans 17 amino acids. The germline gives CDR1 SGHVS, CDR2 FNYEAQ. Between the trimmed V and J ends, which lost 1 base and 5 bases, there was a span of 20 bases. This CDR3 reads CASSLVYGSGRGETQYF. CDR3 sequence (DNA): TGTGCCAGCAGCTTAGTTTACGGATCCGGTCGGGGGGAGACCCAGTACTTC.

This clone was picked up one time. The chain has TRBV5-4 and TRBJ1-1; 9 bases map to TRBD1. V trimming: 1 base; J trimming: 0 bases; junction bases outside the gene matches: 7. The CDR3 loop spans 17 amino acids. Germline V gene data show CDR1 as SGHNT and CDR2 as YYREEE (reference sequence). The DNA of the CDR3 is TGTGCCAGCAGCTTGCCGAGGACAGGGGCGATGAACACTGAAGCTTTCTTT. Translated: CASSLPRTGAMNTEAFF.

V gene TRBV9 combines with J gene TRBJ1-6; TRBD1 aligns across 7 bases. The CDR3 has 11 residues. Germline lookup yields CDR1 SGDLS and CDR2 YYNGEE. V shed 7 bases, J shed 14 bases, and the junction held 6 bases outside the gene matches. The CDR3 region is CASGQELSLHF. Written as DNA, the CDR3 is TGTGCCAGCGGACAGGAATTATCCCTCCACTTT. The complete variable domain, with remaining parts taken from reference TRBV9 and TRBJ1-6, reads DSGVTQTPKHLITATGQRVTLRCSPRSGDLSVYWYQQSLDQGLQFLIQYYNGEERAKGNILERFSAQQFPDLHSELNLSSLELGDSALYFCASGQELSLHFGNGTRLTVT.